This paragraph covers one T cell receptor beta chain sequence. Its matching antigen is unknown. Germline V gene data show CDR1 as MNHEY and CDR2 as SMNVEV (reference sequence). The length of the CDR3 is 16 residues. The V gene lost 2 bases and the J gene lost 0 bases, with 12 bases spanning the gap. The method was immunoSEQ multiplex PCR; TCRdb's version includes in-frame clones alone and lacks a portion of them. Among some 66,000 clones listed, more than 90% were seen once. This record comes from a study of Tregs in tolerant kidney transplant recipients. CD4+CD25+CD127- Tregs, CD4+CD25- non-Tregs, CD4 and CD8 cells were sorted. Study-wide results and caveats: Biological reproducibility was not directly addressed, but technical replication error appeared minimal. Donor-specific Treg expansion exceeded global Treg expansion in tolerant patients, suggesting antigen drive. Validation in larger populations is needed because few patients were studied.

The receptor was isolated from a human donor who received a combined kidney and bone marrow transplant. V gene TRBV27 combines with J gene TRBJ2-3, with D maybe TRBD2 (5 bases). The input for sequencing was CD8+ T cells from blood, taken before the transplant. For the CDR3, the DNA is TGTGCCAGCAGTTTAGCCAGGCTAGCTAGCACAGATACGCAGTATTTT. This gives the protein CASSLARLASTDTQYF.